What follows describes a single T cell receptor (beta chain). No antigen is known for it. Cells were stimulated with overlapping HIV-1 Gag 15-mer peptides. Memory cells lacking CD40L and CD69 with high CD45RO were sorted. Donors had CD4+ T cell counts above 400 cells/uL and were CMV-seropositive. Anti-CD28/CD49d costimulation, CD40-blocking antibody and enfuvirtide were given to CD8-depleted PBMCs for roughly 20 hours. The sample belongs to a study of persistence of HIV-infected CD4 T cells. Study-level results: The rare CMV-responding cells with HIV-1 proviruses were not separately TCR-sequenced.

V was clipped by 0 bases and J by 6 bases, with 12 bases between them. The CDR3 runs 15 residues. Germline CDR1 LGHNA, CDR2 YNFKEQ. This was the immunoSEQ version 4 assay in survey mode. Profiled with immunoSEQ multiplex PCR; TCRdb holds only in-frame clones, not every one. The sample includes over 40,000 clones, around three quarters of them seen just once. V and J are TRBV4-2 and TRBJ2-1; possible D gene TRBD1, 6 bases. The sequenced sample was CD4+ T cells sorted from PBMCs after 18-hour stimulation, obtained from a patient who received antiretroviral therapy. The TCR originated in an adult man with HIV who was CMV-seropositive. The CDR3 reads CASSQEKSGANEQFF. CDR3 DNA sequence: TGTGCCAGCAGCCAAGAGAAGTCAGGGGCCAATGAGCAGTTCTTC.